A selection of T cell receptor beta chains follows, all from one sample in a study of neoadjuvant anti-PD-1 for oral cavity cancer. Produced via immunoSEQ multiplex PCR; TCRdb's table is partial and in-frame only. Among roughly 36,000 clones, 38% were seen once, and the ten largest hold 16%. Source: tumor tissue, taken after nivolumab (anti-PD-1) treatment. The source of these receptors is a person aged 35-79 years with oral cavity squamous cell carcinoma. The CDR3 runs from the conserved cysteine through the conserved F or W. Each record gives: V gene, J gene, clone size, CDR3 protein. Size is stated for part of the rows, as once, few or many counts, or as a class when the clone is expanded.

TRBV30,TRBJ1-1,many,CAWSVMDRVSAEAFF
TRBV14,TRBJ2-7,few,CASSLGRRAYEQYF
TRBV28,TRBJ2-7,-,CATSRDTVYEQYF
TRBV28,TRBJ1-1,-,CASSHPRQNTEAFF
TRBV6-6,TRBJ1-1,few,CASSYMGFRDTEAFF
TRBV7-8,TRBJ2-1,few,CASSLPSGSAEQFF
TRBV14,TRBJ2-7,few,CASSPGTSGRHEQYF
TRBV7-2,TRBJ1-1,few,CASSLGSGQGAFF
TRBV14,TRBJ2-1,few,CASSQDEIWRSEQFF
TRBV29-1,TRBJ2-4,-,CSVGQANLAKNIQYF
TRBV2,TRBJ2-1,many,CASSGELAVYNEQFF
TRBV28,TRBJ2-1,-,CASSLGDYHRVNNEQFF
TRBV29-1,TRBJ2-6,few,CSVAGTRTSGANVLTF
TRBV5-5,TRBJ1-2,-,CASSLAENYGYTF
TRBV9,TRBJ2-3,many,CASTLGTGTDTQYF
TRBV28,TRBJ2-3,-,CASSLSGTGEADTQYF
TRBV6-6,TRBJ2-3,-,CASSWLGGVTDTQYF
TRBV11-2,TRBJ2-5,-,CASREAEAREETQYF
TRBV9,TRBJ2-3,-,CASSSTDTQYF
TRBV27,TRBJ2-2,few,CASSIRQRTGELFF
TRBV5-1,TRBJ1-1,-,CASSRTENTEAFF